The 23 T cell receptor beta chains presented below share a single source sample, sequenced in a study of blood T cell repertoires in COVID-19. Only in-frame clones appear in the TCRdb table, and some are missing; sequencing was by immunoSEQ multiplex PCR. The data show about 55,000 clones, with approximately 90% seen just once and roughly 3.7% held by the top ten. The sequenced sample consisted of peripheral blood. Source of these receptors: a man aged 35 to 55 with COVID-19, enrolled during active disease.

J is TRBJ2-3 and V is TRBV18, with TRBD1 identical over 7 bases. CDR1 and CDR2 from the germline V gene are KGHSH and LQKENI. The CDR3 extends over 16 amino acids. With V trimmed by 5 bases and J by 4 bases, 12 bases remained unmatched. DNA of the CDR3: TGTGCCAGCTCAACAAGACAGGGTAGTTCGGCAGATACGCAGTATTTT. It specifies CASSTRQGSSADTQYF.

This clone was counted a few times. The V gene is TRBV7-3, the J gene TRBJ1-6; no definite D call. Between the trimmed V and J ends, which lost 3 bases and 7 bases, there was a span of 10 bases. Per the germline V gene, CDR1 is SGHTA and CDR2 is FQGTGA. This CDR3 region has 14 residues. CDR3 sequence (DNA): TGTGCCAGCAGCTTCGTACACCAGAATTCACCCCTCCACTTT. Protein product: CASSFVHQNSPLHF.

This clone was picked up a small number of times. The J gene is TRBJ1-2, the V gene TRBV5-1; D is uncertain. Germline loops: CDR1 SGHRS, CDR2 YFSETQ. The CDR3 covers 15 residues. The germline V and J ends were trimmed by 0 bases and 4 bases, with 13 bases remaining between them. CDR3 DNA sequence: TGCGCCAGCAGCTTGGTTCTGGGAGAGGGCTATGGCTACACCTTC. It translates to CASSLVLGEGYGYTF.

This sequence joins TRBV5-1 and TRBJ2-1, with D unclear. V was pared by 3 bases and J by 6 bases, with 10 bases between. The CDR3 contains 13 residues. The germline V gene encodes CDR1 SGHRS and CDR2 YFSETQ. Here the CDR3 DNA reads TGCGCCAGCAGCTCTACGAGAAGCAATGAGCAGTTCTTC. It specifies CASSSTRSNEQFF. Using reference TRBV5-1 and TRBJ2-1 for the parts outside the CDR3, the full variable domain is KAGVTQTPRYLIKTRGQQVTLSCSPISGHRSVSWYQQTPGQGLQFLFEYFSETQRNKGNFPGRFSGRQFSNSRSEMNVSTLELGDSALYLCASSSTRSNEQFFGPGTRLTVL.

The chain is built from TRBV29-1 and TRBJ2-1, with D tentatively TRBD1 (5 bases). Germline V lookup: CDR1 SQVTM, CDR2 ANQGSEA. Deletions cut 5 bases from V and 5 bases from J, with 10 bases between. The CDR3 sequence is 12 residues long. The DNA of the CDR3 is TGCAGCGTTCCAGGGTATCACAATGAGCAGTTCTTC. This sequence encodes CSVPGYHNEQFF.

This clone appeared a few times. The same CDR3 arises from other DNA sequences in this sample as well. The CDR3 region has the DNA TGCGCCAGCAGCTTTGGCGGGACAGGGACATACGAGCAGTACTTC. This sequence encodes CASSFGGTGTYEQYF. The J gene is TRBJ2-7, the V gene TRBV5-1, with 9 bases fitting TRBD1. Trimming removed 2 bases from V and 4 bases from J; junction bases left unmatched: 7. Per the germline V gene, CDR1 is SGHRS and CDR2 is YFSETQ. This CDR3 contains 15 residues.

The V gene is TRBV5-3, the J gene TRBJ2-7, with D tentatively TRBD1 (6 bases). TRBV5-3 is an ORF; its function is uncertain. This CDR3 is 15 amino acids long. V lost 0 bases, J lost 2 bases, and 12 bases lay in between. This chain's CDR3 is CARSLDPGVPYEQYF. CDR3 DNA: TGTGCCAGAAGCTTGGATCCAGGGGTGCCCTACGAGCAGTACTTC.

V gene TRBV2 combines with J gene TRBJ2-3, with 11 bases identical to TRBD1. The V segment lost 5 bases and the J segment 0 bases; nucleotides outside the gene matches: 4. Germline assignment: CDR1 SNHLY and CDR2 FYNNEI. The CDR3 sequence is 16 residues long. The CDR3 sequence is CASSQGQGESTDTQYF. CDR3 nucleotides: TGTGCCAGCAGTCAGGGACAGGGGGAGAGCACAGATACGCAGTATTTT.

The chain's CDR3 is CASSFPSGRGESTDTQYF. The CDR3 bases are TGTGCCAGCAGCTTCCCTAGCGGGAGAGGGGAAAGCACAGATACGCAGTATTTT. V is TRBV7-9 and J is TRBJ2-3; 10 bases map to TRBD2. This CDR3 has 18 amino acids. The germline CDR1 and CDR2 sequences are SEHNR and FQNEAQ (reference sequence). V lost 3 bases, J lost 0 bases, and 9 bases stayed unmatched.

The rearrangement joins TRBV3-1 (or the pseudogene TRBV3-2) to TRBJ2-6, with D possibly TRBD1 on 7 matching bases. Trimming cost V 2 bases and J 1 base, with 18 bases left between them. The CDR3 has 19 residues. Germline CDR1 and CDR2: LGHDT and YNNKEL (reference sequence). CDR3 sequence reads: CASSQIDKTGRSGANVLTF. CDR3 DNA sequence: TGTGCCAGCAGCCAAATAGACAAGACAGGGAGGTCTGGGGCCAACGTCCTGACTTTC.

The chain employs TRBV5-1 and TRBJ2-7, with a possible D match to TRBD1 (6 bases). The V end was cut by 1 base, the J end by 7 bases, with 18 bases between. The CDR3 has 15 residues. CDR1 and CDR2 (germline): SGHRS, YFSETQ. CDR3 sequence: CASSLIQGLRGEQYF. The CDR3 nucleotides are TGCGCCAGCAGCTTGATCCAGGGGTTGAGGGGAGAGCAGTACTTC.

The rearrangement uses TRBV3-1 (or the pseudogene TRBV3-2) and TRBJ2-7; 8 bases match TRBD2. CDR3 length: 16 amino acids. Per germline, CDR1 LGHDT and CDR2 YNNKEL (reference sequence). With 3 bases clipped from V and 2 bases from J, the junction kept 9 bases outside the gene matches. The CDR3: CASSHPGIAGPYEQYF. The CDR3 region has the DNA TGTGCCAGCAGCCACCCCGGGATAGCGGGACCCTACGAGCAGTACTTC.

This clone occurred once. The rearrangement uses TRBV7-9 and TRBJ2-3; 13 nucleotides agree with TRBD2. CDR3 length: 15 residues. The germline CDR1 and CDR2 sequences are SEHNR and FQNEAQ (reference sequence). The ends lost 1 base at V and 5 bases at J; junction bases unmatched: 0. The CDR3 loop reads CASSLGTSGGDTQYF. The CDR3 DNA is TGTGCCAGCAGCTTAGGGACTAGCGGGGGAGATACGCAGTATTTT.

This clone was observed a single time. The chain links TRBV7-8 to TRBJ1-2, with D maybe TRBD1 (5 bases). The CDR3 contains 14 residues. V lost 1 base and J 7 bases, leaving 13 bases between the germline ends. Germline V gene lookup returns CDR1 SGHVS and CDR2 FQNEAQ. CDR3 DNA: TGTGCCAGCAGCTTAGGGAGGGGTCCCGGTGGCTACACCTTC. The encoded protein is CASSLGRGPGGYTF.

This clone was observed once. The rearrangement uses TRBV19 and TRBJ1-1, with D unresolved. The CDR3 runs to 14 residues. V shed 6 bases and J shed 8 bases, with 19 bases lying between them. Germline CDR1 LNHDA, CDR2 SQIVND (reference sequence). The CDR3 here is CASSHLRQDKEAFF. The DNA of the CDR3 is TGTGCCAGTAGCCACCTTAGGCAGGATAAGGAAGCTTTCTTT.

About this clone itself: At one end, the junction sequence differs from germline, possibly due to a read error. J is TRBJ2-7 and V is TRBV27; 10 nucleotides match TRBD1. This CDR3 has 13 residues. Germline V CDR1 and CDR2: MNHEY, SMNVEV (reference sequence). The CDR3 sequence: CASSLSSRDRGFF. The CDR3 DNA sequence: TGTGCCAGCAGTTTATCCTCCCGGGACAGGGGCTTCTTC.

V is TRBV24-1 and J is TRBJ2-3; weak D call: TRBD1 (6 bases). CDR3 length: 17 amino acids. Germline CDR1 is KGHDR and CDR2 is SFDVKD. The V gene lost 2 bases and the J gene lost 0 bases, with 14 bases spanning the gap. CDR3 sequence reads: CATSDSGTSTSTDTQYF. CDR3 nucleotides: TGTGCCACCAGTGATTCGGGGACATCCACAAGCACAGATACGCAGTATTTT.

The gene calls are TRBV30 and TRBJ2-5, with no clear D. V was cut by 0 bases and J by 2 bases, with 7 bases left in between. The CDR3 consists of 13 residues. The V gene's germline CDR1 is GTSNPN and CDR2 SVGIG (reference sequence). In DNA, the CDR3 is TGTGCCTGGAGTGTACAACCTCAAGAGACCCAGTACTTC. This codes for CAWSVQPQETQYF.

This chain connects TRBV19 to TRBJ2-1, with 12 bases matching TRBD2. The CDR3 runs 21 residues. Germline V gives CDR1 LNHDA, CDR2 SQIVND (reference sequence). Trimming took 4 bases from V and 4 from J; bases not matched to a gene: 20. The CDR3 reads CASSRPNSGSRLAGEYNEQFF. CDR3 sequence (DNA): TGTGCCAGTAGTAGGCCCAACTCGGGGTCTCGACTAGCGGGGGAATACAATGAGCAGTTCTTC.

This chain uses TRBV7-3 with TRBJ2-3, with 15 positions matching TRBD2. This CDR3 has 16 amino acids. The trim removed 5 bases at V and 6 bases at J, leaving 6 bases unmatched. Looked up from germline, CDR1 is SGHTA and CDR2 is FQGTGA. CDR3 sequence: CASSQKGLAGGDTQYF. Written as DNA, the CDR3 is TGTGCCAGCAGCCAAAAGGGACTAGCGGGAGGTGATACGCAGTATTTT.

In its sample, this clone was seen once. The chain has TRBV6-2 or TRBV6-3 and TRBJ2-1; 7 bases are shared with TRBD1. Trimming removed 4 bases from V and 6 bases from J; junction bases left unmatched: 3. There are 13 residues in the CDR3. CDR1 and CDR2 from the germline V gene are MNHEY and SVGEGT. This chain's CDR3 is CASSFRQGNEQFF. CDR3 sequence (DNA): TGTGCCAGCAGTTTCAGACAGGGCAATGAGCAGTTCTTC.

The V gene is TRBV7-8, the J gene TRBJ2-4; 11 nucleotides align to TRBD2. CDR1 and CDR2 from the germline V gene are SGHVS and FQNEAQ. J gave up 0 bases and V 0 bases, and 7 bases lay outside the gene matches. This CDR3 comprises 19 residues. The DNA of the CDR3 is TGTGCCAGCAGCTTAGCTGCGGTAGCGGGAGGGATAGCCAAAAACATTCAGTACTTC. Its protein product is CASSLAAVAGGIAKNIQYF.

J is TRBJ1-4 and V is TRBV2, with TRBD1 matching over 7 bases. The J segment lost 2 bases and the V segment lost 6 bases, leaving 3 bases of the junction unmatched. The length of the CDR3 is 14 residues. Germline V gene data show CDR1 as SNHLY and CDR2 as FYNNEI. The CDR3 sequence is CASSLTGTNEKLFF. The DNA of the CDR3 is TGTGCCAGCAGCCTGACAGGGACTAATGAAAAACTGTTTTTT.